One sample yielded the 32 T cell receptor beta chains listed below, sequenced in a study of cytomegalovirus exposure and HLA in healthy donors. Use of 60 Vbeta and 13 Jbeta primers characterized the PCR. Produced via immunoSEQ multiplex PCR; TCRdb's table is partial and in-frame only. Found here are approximately 130,000 clones, 77% of them singletons; the top ten hold less than 6%. The sample was PBMCs. The receptors originated from a man aged 18-30 years in good health and CMV-seropositive.

Regarding this clone: One end of the junction is discordant with germline, which a read error may explain. The V and J genes are TRBV27 and TRBJ2-6; TRBD1 agrees at 8 bases. Germline V gene data show CDR1 as MNHEY and CDR2 as SMNVEV (reference sequence). The CDR3 totals 15 residues. The CDR3 spells CASSRQGFGANGLTF. The CDR3 coding sequence is TGTGCCAGCAGCAGACAGGGGTTCGGGGCCAACGGCCTGACTTTC.

The V gene is TRBV2, the J gene TRBJ1-5, with D perhaps matching TRBD1 (6 bases). Germline V gives CDR1 SNHLY, CDR2 FYNNEI. Trimming removed 1 base from V and 6 bases from J, with 10 bases in between. The CDR3 is made up of 14 amino acids. The CDR3 DNA is TGTGCCAGCAGTGAAGGGGGGCCGGGTCAGCCCCAGCATTTT. Its protein product is CASSEGGPGQPQHF.

This chain links TRBV6-1 with TRBJ2-7; D is undetermined. The CDR3 is made up of 12 amino acids. V was shortened by 5 bases and J by 2 bases, with 7 bases between the two germline ends. Germline CDR1 is MNHNS and CDR2 is SASEGT. This CDR3 is CASSPGAYEQYF. The CDR3 region has the DNA TGTGCCAGCAGTCCGGGTGCCTACGAGCAGTACTTC.

This clone was picked up a small number of times. This rearrangement joins TRBV11-2 to TRBJ1-4, with TRBD1 matching 8 bases. Germline V gene data show CDR1 as SGHAT and CDR2 as FQNNGV. The CDR3 is 12 amino acids. After removal of 5 bases from V and 10 bases from J, the junction contained 3 bases not matched to a gene. The CDR3 region has the DNA TGTGCCAGCAGCCACAGGGGGGGAAAACTGTTTTTT. Protein product: CASSHRGGKLFF.

V and J are TRBV30 and TRBJ1-4; 9 bases fit TRBD1. V shed 0 bases, J shed 7 bases, and the junction held 9 bases outside the gene matches. Per germline, CDR1 GTSNPN and CDR2 SVGIG (reference sequence). This CDR3 region has 16 residues. DNA for the CDR3: TGTGCCTGGAGTGTACAGCCATTGGACAGGGGTGAAAAACTGTTTTTT. This gives the protein CAWSVQPLDRGEKLFF.

The V gene is TRBV19, the J gene TRBJ2-2; 10 bases align to TRBD1. Germline CDR1 reads LNHDA; CDR2 reads SQIVND (reference sequence). The CDR3 has 17 amino acids. After removal of 3 bases from V and 6 bases from J, the junction contained 10 bases not matched to a gene. This CDR3 is CASSIRGTGEWAGELFF. Written as DNA, the CDR3 is TGTGCCAGTAGTATTAGAGGGACAGGGGAGTGGGCCGGGGAGCTGTTTTTT.

This rearrangement joins TRBV27 to TRBJ2-1, with 11 positions matching TRBD2. CDR3 length equals 15 residues. CDR1 and CDR2 (germline): MNHEY, SMNVEV (reference sequence). With V trimmed by 3 bases and J by 8 bases, 6 bases remained unmatched. The DNA for the CDR3 is TGTGCCAGCAGTTTGGTAGCGGGAGGGCCCCATGAGCAGTTCTTC. Its translation is CASSLVAGGPHEQFF.

The chain uses TRBV29-1 and TRBJ2-2, with D possibly being TRBD1 (6 bases). V was cut by 7 bases and J by 4 bases, with 7 bases left in between. Germline CDR1 and CDR2: SQVTM and ANQGSEA. The CDR3 length is 11 residues. CDR3 sequence: CSGRGTGELFF. The DNA of the CDR3 is TGCAGCGGCAGGGGCACCGGGGAGCTGTTTTTT.

As regards this clone: At one end, the junction sequence differs from germline, possibly due to a read error. The V call is TRBV5-1, the J call TRBJ2-6; 7 bases line up with TRBD1. CDR1 and CDR2 from the germline V gene are SGHRS and YFSETQ. The CDR3 contains 16 residues. CDR3 sequence (DNA): TGCGCCAGCAGCTACAGGGGTAGCTCTGGGGCCAACGGCCTGACTTTC. Its protein is CASSYRGSSGANGLTF.

The chain uses TRBV6-5 and TRBJ2-7; TRBD2 matches at 9 bases. This CDR3 spans 13 amino acids. After removal of 6 bases from V and 3 bases from J, the junction contained 3 bases not matched to a gene. From germline, CDR1 is MNHEY and CDR2 SVGAGI. The CDR3 sequence is CASRVTSGYEQYF. CDR3 DNA: TGTGCCAGCAGAGTGACTAGCGGCTACGAGCAGTACTTC.

The chain has TRBV27 and TRBJ2-3; 10 nucleotides match TRBD2. Trimming removed 5 bases from V and 15 bases from J; junction bases left unmatched: 11. This CDR3 has 13 amino acids. CDR1 MNHEY and CDR2 SMNVEV come from the germline V gene (reference sequence). CDR3 DNA sequence: TGTGCCAGCAGTCCCAGAACTAGCGGGAAAGGATATTTT. Protein product: CASSPRTSGKGYF.

The chain employs TRBV7-2 and TRBJ1-6, with D unclear. Trimming removed 1 base from V and 9 bases from J, with 7 bases in between. The germline V gene has CDR1 SGHTA and CDR2 FQGNSA. The CDR3 spans 13 residues. The CDR3 DNA is TGTGCCAGCAGCTTAGGAGGTGGTTCACCCCTCCACTTT. It yields the protein CASSLGGGSPLHF.

This clone was found a few times. V gene TRBV6-1 combines with J gene TRBJ1-3, with D perhaps matching TRBD1 (6 bases). This CDR3 comprises 14 residues. Per the germline V gene, CDR1 is MNHNS and CDR2 is SASEGT. Trimming pared 7 bases from V and 4 bases from J, leaving 14 bases between. The CDR3 DNA reads TGTGCCAGCACCCGAGGGGGGGGAGGAAACACCATATATTTT. Translation: CASTRGGGGNTIYF.

The chain has TRBV6-1 and TRBJ1-4; the D gene is possibly TRBD1 (6 bases). The CDR3 totals 13 residues. From germline, CDR1 is MNHNS and CDR2 SASEGT. V was trimmed by 7 bases and J by 7 bases, leaving 13 bases between them. The CDR3 protein is CASTKDRTEKLFF. The CDR3 bases are TGTGCCAGCACCAAGGACAGAACTGAAAAACTGTTTTTT.

The CDR3: CASSLTGVYEQYF. In DNA, the CDR3 is TGTGCCAGCAGTCTCACAGGGGTCTACGAGCAGTACTTC. This chain connects TRBV27 to TRBJ2-7; 7 bases are a match to TRBD1. This CDR3 is 13 amino acids long. The V segment lost 5 bases and the J segment 3 bases; nucleotides outside the gene matches: 4. Germline V CDR1 and CDR2: MNHEY, SMNVEV (reference sequence).

The J gene is TRBJ2-7, the V gene TRBV14, with 7 bases aligning to TRBD1. CDR1 and CDR2 (germline): SGHDN, FVKESK. J gave up 6 bases and V 5 bases, and 16 bases lay outside the gene matches. The CDR3 is made up of 16 amino acids. This CDR3 is CASSGYATGTAVEQYF. CDR3 in DNA: TGTGCCAGCAGCGGATACGCGACAGGGACGGCCGTCGAGCAGTACTTC.

The chain employs TRBV5-1 and TRBJ1-2, with 7 bases identical to TRBD1. Germline V CDR1 and CDR2: SGHRS, YFSETQ. CDR3 length equals 16 residues. Unmatched junction bases numbered 8, after V lost 0 bases and J lost 3 bases. CDR3 bases: TGCGCCAGCAGCTTGGATTTACAGGGGATGGACTATGGCTACACCTTC. Residues: CASSLDLQGMDYGYTF.

This clone has more than one count but fewer than ten. The V gene is TRBV19, the J gene TRBJ2-3; 8 bases are a match to TRBD2. Unmatched junction bases numbered 4, after V lost 7 bases and J lost 1 base. The CDR3 has 14 residues. CDR1 and CDR2 (germline): LNHDA, SQIVND (reference sequence). The CDR3 DNA follows: TGTGCCAGTATCGAGCGGGGGCGCACAGATACGCAGTATTTT. Encoded protein: CASIERGRTDTQYF.

The chain recombines TRBV28 with TRBJ1-6; no reliable D call. V was trimmed by 3 bases and J by 9 bases, leaving 6 bases between them. This CDR3 is built from 12 residues. Per the germline V gene, CDR1 is MDHEN and CDR2 is SYDVKM. The CDR3 DNA sequence: TGTGCCAGCAGTTTCCTTGTTTCACCCCTCCACTTT. Amino acids: CASSFLVSPLHF.

The chain has TRBV4-1 and TRBJ1-1, with a possible D match to TRBD1 (5 bases). CDR3 length: 14 amino acids. The V end lost 1 base, the J end lost 8 bases, and 14 bases lay between the germline ends. From germline, CDR1 is MGHRA and CDR2 YSYEKL. The CDR3 reads CASSQGGGAGEAFF. The CDR3 nucleotides read TGCGCCAGCAGCCAAGGGGGGGGAGCAGGGGAAGCTTTCTTT.

This clone has more than one count but fewer than ten. V gene TRBV30 combines with J gene TRBJ1-3, with 9 bases fitting TRBD1. After removal of 5 bases from V and 4 bases from J, the junction contained 6 bases not matched to a gene. This CDR3 has 14 amino acids. Per the germline V gene, CDR1 is GTSNPN and CDR2 is SVGIG (reference sequence). The CDR3 protein is CAWAQGALGNTIYF. The CDR3 DNA reads TGTGCCTGGGCACAGGGGGCTTTAGGAAACACCATATATTTT. The full variable domain, with the rest looked up from reference TRBV30 and TRBJ1-3, is SQTIHQWPATLVQPVGSPLSLECTVEGTSNPNLYWYRQAAGRGLQLLFYSVGIGQISSEVPQNLSASRPQDRQFILSSKKLLLSDSGFYLCAWAQGALGNTIYFGEGSWLTVV.

The chain is built from TRBV4-1 and TRBJ2-2; TRBD1 matches 8 bases. The CDR3 is 15 amino acids. V trimming: 3 bases; J trimming: 5 bases; junction bases outside the gene matches: 5. Germline loops: CDR1 MGHRA, CDR2 YSYEKL. The CDR3 DNA follows: TGCGCCAGCAGCCAGTCAGGGGGCTGGACCGGGGAGCTGTTTTTT. It is translated as CASSQSGGWTGELFF.

This clone was picked up a small number of times. The CDR3 is CASSPTRFPTYGYTF. The CDR3 nucleotides are TGTGCCAGCAGTCCGACCAGGTTCCCCACCTATGGCTACACCTTC. This rearrangement joins TRBV27 to TRBJ1-2; no firm D call. The CDR3 covers 15 residues. Germline assignment: CDR1 MNHEY and CDR2 SMNVEV (reference sequence). Trimming shortened V by 5 bases and J by 4 bases, and 17 bases separated the two germline ends.

The V gene is TRBV5-1, the J gene TRBJ1-1; tentatively, D is TRBD1 (6 bases). Trimming left V 4 bases short and J 0 bases short, with 13 bases between. Germline loops: CDR1 SGHRS, CDR2 YFSETQ. CDR3 length: 15 residues. The CDR3 region is CASSPRQVMNTEAFF. In nucleotides, the CDR3 is TGCGCCAGCAGCCCTAGACAGGTCATGAACACTGAAGCTTTCTTT.

J is TRBJ2-5 and V is TRBV7-9; 8 nucleotides line up with TRBD1. This CDR3 comprises 14 residues. V shed 3 bases, J shed 5 bases, and the junction held 5 bases outside the gene matches. CDR1 is SEHNR, CDR2 FQNEAQ, per germline (reference sequence). The CDR3 sequence is CASSFDRGRETQYF. The CDR3, as DNA: TGTGCCAGCAGCTTCGACAGGGGCAGGGAGACCCAGTACTTC.

This sequence joins TRBV11-2 and TRBJ1-1; 10 nucleotides agree with TRBD1. This CDR3 has 18 residues. CDR1 and CDR2 (germline): SGHAT, FQNNGV. V lost 4 bases to trimming and J lost 3 bases; unmatched junction nucleotides: 14. The CDR3 DNA follows: TGTGCCAGCAGCTATAACCGGCGGACAGGGGGTAGGGACACTGAAGCTTTCTTT. Encoded protein: CASSYNRRTGGRDTEAFF.

This clone was recorded a few times. The chain uses TRBV11-2 and TRBJ2-2; 8 bases match TRBD1. With V trimmed by 5 bases and J by 6 bases, 8 bases remained unmatched. This CDR3 spans 15 amino acids. The germline V gene has CDR1 SGHAT and CDR2 FQNNGV. This CDR3 is CASSQTGDLAGELFF. The CDR3 DNA reads as TGTGCCAGCAGCCAGACAGGGGACCTTGCCGGGGAGCTGTTTTTT.

V usage is TRBV7-9 and J usage is TRBJ1-5; possible D gene TRBD1, 6 bases. Trimming removed 5 bases at V and 4 bases at J, with 12 bases between. The CDR3 is made up of 14 amino acids. Germline-derived CDR1 and CDR2 are SEHNR and FQNEAQ (reference sequence). The CDR3 protein is CASSRGGPNQPQHF. The CDR3 coding sequence is TGTGCCAGCAGCCGGGGGGGCCCAAATCAGCCCCAGCATTTT.

The chain carries TRBV4-1 and TRBJ2-6; 9 positions agree with TRBD1. This CDR3 contains 18 residues. The trim removed 6 bases at V and 1 base at J, leaving 10 bases unmatched. CDR1 MGHRA and CDR2 YSYEKL come from the germline V gene. Here the CDR3 reads CASRTYRTGESGANVLTF. The CDR3 DNA reads TGCGCCAGCAGAACATATCGGACAGGGGAATCTGGGGCCAACGTCCTGACTTTC.

CDR3 DNA: TGTGCCAGCAGTTTCTGGGACAGGGAGGGCTACACCTTC. It specifies CASSFWDREGYTF. The chain recombines TRBV27 with TRBJ1-2; 9 positions match TRBD1. CDR3 size: 13 residues. Germline trimming cut 3 bases from V and 8 bases from J; bases unmatched to any gene: 4. Germline CDR1 reads MNHEY; CDR2 reads SMNVEV (reference sequence).

The rearrangement links TRBV7-9 to TRBJ1-5, with D possibly TRBD1 on 5 matching bases. V lost 1 base and J 4 bases, leaving 8 bases between the germline ends. The CDR3 is 14 residues long. CDR1 is SEHNR and CDR2 is FQNEAQ in the germline V gene (reference sequence). The CDR3 nucleotides read TGTGCCAGCAGCTTAGAACAGGAAAATCAGCCCCAGCATTTT. It translates to CASSLEQENQPQHF.

This rearrangement joins TRBV28 to TRBJ2-5, with a possible D match to TRBD1 (6 bases). The J call may be faulty, since TRBJ2-7 better matches the DNA end. The CDR3 runs to 13 residues. The germline V gene encodes CDR1 MDHEN and CDR2 SYDVKM. The CDR3 sequence: CASTTGYGYEQYF. CDR3 sequence (DNA): TGTGCCAGCACCACAGGGTACGGCTACGAGCAGTACTTC.